Listed here are 10 T cell receptor beta chains from one sample, sequenced in a study of T cell clonality in common variable immunodeficiency. Produced via immunoSEQ multiplex PCR; TCRdb's table is partial and in-frame only. The sample is made up of 30,000 to 40,000 clones, none counted only once. Source material: peripheral blood mononuclear cells. All receptors derive from a person aged 18-70 years in good health.

This clone was observed many times. The sequenced part of the CDR3 DNA is TGCAGCGGAGGGTTTAGCAGGGGCGGCAATGAG. Translated, it gives CSGGFSRGGNE. The whole CDR3 region reads CSGGFSRGGNEQFF. The genes are TRBV20-1 and TRBJ2-1, with D perhaps being TRBD1 or TRBD2 (6 bases each). The CDR3 extends 3 residues past the end of the read, so its final part is completed from the germline J gene. Germline values: CDR1 DFQATT, CDR2 SNEGSKA (reference sequence). CDR3 length equals 14 residues.

This clone was observed at least ten times. The sequenced fragment ends 3 residues before the CDR3 boundary, so the rest is inferred from the germline J gene. The V gene is TRBV20-1, the J gene TRBJ2-7; D ambiguous. Germline loops: CDR1 DFQATT, CDR2 SNEGSKA (reference sequence). The V gene lost 0 bases and the J gene lost 1 base, with 7 bases spanning the gap. The CDR3 loop spans 13 amino acids. CDR3 DNA, as far as it was read: TGCAGTGCTAGAGAGGTCAGGTCCTACGAG. It is translated as CSAREVRSYE. The complete CDR3 sequence is CSAREVRSYEQYF.

This clone was seen a few times. The read is 3 residues too short to cover the CDR3 end, so that end is filled in from the germline J gene. V is TRBV2 and J is TRBJ1-2; tentative D call: TRBD1 (6 bases). Germline V gene data show CDR1 as SNHLY and CDR2 as FYNNEI. This CDR3 is 13 amino acids long. CDR3 in amino acids: CASSLRRQDGYTF. The CDR3 bases that were read are TGTGCCAGCAGTTTACGAAGACAGGACGGC. The full variable domain, with the rest looked up from reference TRBV2 and TRBJ1-2, is EPEVTQTPSHQVTQMGQEVILRCVPISNHLYFYWYRQILGQKVEFLVSFYNNEISEKSEIFDDQFSVERPDGSNFTLKIRSTKLEDSAMYFCASSLRRQDGYTFGSGTRLTVV.

This clone was seen repeatedly, ten times or more. The missing CDR3 end, 3 residues past where the read stops, is filled in from the germline J gene. This chain links TRBV10-3 with TRBJ2-7; 7 bases fit TRBD2. J lost 2 bases, V lost 8 bases, and 6 bases had no gene match. Germline V gene data show CDR1 as ENHRY and CDR2 as SYGVKD. The CDR3 sequence is 13 residues long. The CDR3 DNA, read in part, is TGTGCCATCTCGCCTAGCGGACCCTACGAG. Encoded protein: CAISPSGPYE. The entire CDR3 reads CAISPSGPYEQYF.

This clone was counted ten times or more. The read ends 3 residues shy of where the CDR3 ends; the end is completed using the germline J gene. This chain joins TRBV11-3 and TRBJ2-2; tentative D call: TRBD2 (7 bases). The CDR3 has 14 amino acids. V was clipped by 2 bases and J by 7 bases, with 11 bases between them. Germline loops: CDR1 SGHNT, CDR2 YENEEA. Incomplete CDR3 DNA: TGTGCCAGCAGCTTACGGGGGGCGGGCGGGGAG. Its protein is CASSLRGAGGE. The entire CDR3 reads CASSLRGAGGELFF.

This clone showed up many times. The read gets to within 3 residues of the CDR3 end, and the germline J gene fills in the rest. The V and J genes are TRBV19 and TRBJ1-4, with D maybe TRBD1 (5 bases). This CDR3 spans 15 amino acids. CDR1 LNHDA and CDR2 SQIVND come from the germline V gene (reference sequence). Trimming stripped 10 bases from V and 4 bases from J, with 19 bases between. CDR3 DNA, as far as it was read: TGTGCCACCAAGAATGCGGGGCTGGATAATGAAAAA. Amino acids: CATKNAGLDNEK. The CDR3, in full, reads CATKNAGLDNEKLFF.

This clone was observed a few times. One end of the junction fails to match germline, which may point to a read error. Sequencing ends 3 residues short of the CDR3 end; the germline J gene provides the rest. Other DNA sequences within the sample encode an identical CDR3. This chain uses TRBV11-2 with TRBJ1-3; 9 bases match TRBD1. The CDR3 covers 15 residues. Germline V gene sequence: CDR1 SGHAT, CDR2 FQNNGV. The DNA read from the CDR3 is TGTGCCAGCAGCTCCGGACAGGGGTTTGGAAACACG. Protein sequence: CASSSGQGFGNT. The whole CDR3 is CASSSGQGFGNTIYF.

This clone was recorded at least ten times. The observed sequence ends 3 residues before the CDR3 terminus, with the missing tail filled in from the germline J gene. The chain recombines TRBV19 with TRBJ2-2; D may be TRBD1 (5 bases). CDR1 and CDR2 from the germline V gene are LNHDA and SQIVND (reference sequence). The CDR3 contains 15 residues. The sequenced CDR3 bases are TGTGCCAGTAGTATTATGACAACTGGGGCCAACGTG. Its protein is CASSIMTTGANV. The whole CDR3 region reads CASSIMTTGANVLFF.

This clone has ten or more counts. The read ends 3 residues before the CDR3 terminus; that terminus is restored from the germline J gene. The V gene is TRBV7-3, the J gene TRBJ2-1, with 8 bases aligning to TRBD2. Germline values: CDR1 SGHTA, CDR2 FQGTGA. V lost 1 base, J lost 8 bases, and 19 bases stayed unmatched. The CDR3 contains 19 residues. Partial CDR3 DNA: TGTGCCAGCAGCTTAAGTGGGGGTACCGGGGGGGGTCGTCGAGATGAG. Its protein is CASSLSGGTGGGRRDE. The full CDR3 sequence reads CASSLSGGTGGGRRDEQFF.

This clone has at least ten counts. Read coverage stops 3 residues before the CDR3 terminus; the germline J gene supplies the remainder. The V and J genes are TRBV28 and TRBJ2-3; D unclear. V was clipped by 6 bases and J by 1 base, with 14 bases between them. There are 15 residues in the CDR3. Germline V CDR1 and CDR2: MDHEN, SYDVKM. CDR3 region: CASSPPGSGTDTQYF. The CDR3 DNA, read in part, is TGTGCCAGCAGCCCCCCCGGCAGCGGCACAGATACG.